One sample yielded the 22 T cell receptor beta chains listed below, sequenced in a study of blood T cell repertoires in COVID-19. TCRdb keeps only in-frame clones here, not all; method: immunoSEQ multiplex PCR. The table shows about 24,000 clones, with less than 75% occurring only once. Sequenced input: peripheral blood. These receptors all stem from a human donor in a cohort sampled during active or convalescent COVID-19.

The chain joins TRBV11-2 to TRBJ1-6; the D gene is possibly TRBD1 (5 bases). The CDR3 has 14 residues. Germline CDR1 is SGHAT and CDR2 is FQNNGV. Trimming shortened V by 3 bases and J by 7 bases, and 10 bases separated the two germline ends. DNA for the CDR3: TGTGCCAGCAGCTTCGGGCAGGGAAATTCACCCCTCCACTTT. Residues: CASSFGQGNSPLHF.

The chain couples TRBV28 to TRBJ1-2; 7 nucleotides line up with TRBD1. With 7 bases clipped from V and 6 bases from J, the junction kept 11 bases outside the gene matches. Germline V gene lookup returns CDR1 MDHEN and CDR2 SYDVKM. The CDR3 loop spans 14 amino acids. For the CDR3, the DNA is TGTGCCAGCATCCCCGAGACAGGGTTAAATGGCTACACCTTC. Its translation: CASIPETGLNGYTF.

The genes are TRBV29-1 and TRBJ2-5; D is unresolved. This CDR3 is 14 amino acids long. Per germline, CDR1 SQVTM and CDR2 ANQGSEA. V dropped 2 bases and J dropped 5 bases, with 15 bases sitting between them. The DNA of the CDR3 is TGCAGCGTTGAACGAGGCTCGGCGGTGGAGACCCAGTACTTC. Protein: CSVERGSAVETQYF.

The V call is TRBV19, the J call TRBJ2-6; D gene ambiguous. Trimming removed 3 bases at V and 0 bases at J, with 6 bases between. Germline values: CDR1 LNHDA, CDR2 SQIVND (reference sequence). This CDR3 spans 15 amino acids. CDR3 loop: CASSIGDSGANVLTF. The CDR3 coding sequence is TGTGCCAGTAGTATCGGTGACTCTGGGGCCAACGTCCTGACTTTC.

This sequence joins TRBV6-2 or TRBV6-3 and TRBJ2-7, with 9 bases that match TRBD2. This CDR3 region has 18 residues. Germline-derived CDR1 and CDR2 are MNHEY and SVGEGT. V was clipped by 6 bases and J by 5 bases; unmatched bases: 20. CDR3: CASRPYLAGPSGANEQYF. The CDR3 nucleotides read TGTGCCAGCAGACCTTATCTAGCGGGGCCGTCAGGGGCAAACGAGCAGTACTTC.

This clone was detected a few times. The chain recombines TRBV7-6 with TRBJ2-7, with 12 bases lining up with TRBD2. The J segment lost 3 bases and the V segment lost 5 bases, leaving 2 bases of the junction unmatched. The length of the CDR3 is 14 residues. Germline V gene sequence: CDR1 SGHVS, CDR2 FNYEAQ. The CDR3 DNA reads TGTGCCAGCAGCCCACTAGCGGGGGGCTACGAGCAGTACGTC. Protein: CASSPLAGGYEQYV.

V is TRBV10-2 and J is TRBJ1-6, with D maybe TRBD1 (6 bases). The ends were cut back, 6 bases at V and 7 bases at J, with 16 bases in the middle. The CDR3 runs to 15 residues. Germline V gene data show CDR1 as WSHSY and CDR2 as SAAADI. CDR3 nucleotides: TGCGCCAGCAGGACGAGGGGGGGCTGGAATTCACCCCTCCACTTT. It is translated as CASRTRGGWNSPLHF.

The rearrangement links TRBV5-6 to TRBJ2-2; 11 positions agree with TRBD1. The length of the CDR3 is 17 residues. Unmatched junction bases numbered 9, after V lost 4 bases and J lost 4 bases. In germline, CDR1 is SGHDT, CDR2 YYEEEE. CDR3 in amino acids: CASSLGQGATRTGELFF. The DNA of the CDR3 is TGTGCCAGCAGCCTTGGACAGGGGGCCACTCGCACCGGGGAGCTGTTTTTT. The variable domain in full, with the rest retrieved from reference TRBV5-6 and TRBJ2-2, is DAGVTQSPTHLIKTRGQQVTLRCSPKSGHDTVSWYQQALGQGPQFIFQYYEEEERQRGNFPDRFSGHQFPNYSSELNVNALLLGDSALYLCASSLGQGATRTGELFFGEGSRLTVL.

This clone occurred a few times. The chain links TRBV10-2 to TRBJ2-5, with TRBD2 identical over 15 bases. The CDR3 spans 16 residues. V lost 2 bases to trimming and J lost 10 bases; unmatched junction nucleotides: 8. Germline loops: CDR1 WSHSY, CDR2 SAAADI. CDR3 loop: CASSEQPGLAGGIQYF. Here the CDR3 DNA reads TGCGCCAGCAGTGAGCAACCGGGACTAGCGGGGGGAATCCAGTACTTC.

This chain connects TRBV5-1 to TRBJ1-1, with D possibly TRBD1 on 6 matching bases. Germline values: CDR1 SGHRS, CDR2 YFSETQ. The germline V and J ends were trimmed by 4 bases and 0 bases, with 13 bases remaining between them. This CDR3 is built from 15 residues. This chain's CDR3 is CASSPGGGLNTEAFF. As DNA, the CDR3 is TGCGCCAGCAGCCCCGGTGGGGGCTTGAACACTGAAGCTTTCTTT.

The chain uses TRBV27 and TRBJ2-5, with 12 bases lining up with TRBD2. The CDR3 runs to 18 residues. The ends lost 4 bases at V and 2 bases at J; junction bases unmatched: 11. In germline, CDR1 is MNHEY, CDR2 SMNVEV (reference sequence). The CDR3 DNA reads as TGTGCCAGCAGTTCTCATCCACTAGCGGGGGGCTCACAAGAGACCCAGTACTTC. Protein: CASSSHPLAGGSQETQYF.

This clone was counted a few times. The rearrangement uses TRBV6-6 and TRBJ1-3, with 7 bases lining up with TRBD1. The V gene's germline CDR1 is MNHNY and CDR2 SVGAGI (reference sequence). CDR3 length: 16 residues. Unmatched junction bases numbered 7, after V lost 3 bases and J lost 2 bases. This CDR3 is CASSYAEGAAGNTIYF. CDR3 DNA: TGTGCCAGCAGTTATGCGGAGGGGGCTGCTGGAAACACCATATATTTT.

J is TRBJ2-1 and V is TRBV7-9; 9 bases agree with TRBD2. CDR1 and CDR2 from the germline V gene are SEHNR and FQNEAQ (reference sequence). With V trimmed by 4 bases and J by 8 bases, 9 bases remained unmatched. This CDR3 is built from 15 residues. CDR3 region: CASSSLAGFAYEQFF. The CDR3, as DNA: TGTGCCAGCAGCTCGCTAGCGGGATTTGCATATGAGCAGTTCTTC.

The rearrangement joins TRBV10-2 to TRBJ1-6, with 7 bases matching TRBD1. This CDR3 has 14 amino acids. J gave up 7 bases and V 8 bases, and 8 bases lay outside the gene matches. Germline CDR1 and CDR2: WSHSY and SAAADI. CDR3 residues: CASGGTARNSPLHF. The CDR3 DNA reads as TGCGCCAGCGGCGGGACAGCCCGAAATTCACCCCTCCACTTT.

The V and J genes are TRBV4-3 and TRBJ1-2; 10 bases agree with TRBD1. CDR3 size: 15 residues. V was pared by 4 bases and J by 4 bases, with 6 bases of the junction left unmatched. CDR1 is LGHNA, CDR2 YSLEER, per germline. The CDR3 DNA reads TGCGCCAGCAGCCCTGGGACAGGGGCTCGCTATGGCTACACCTTC. This encodes CASSPGTGARYGYTF.

This clone was detected a few times. The V and J genes are TRBV5-6 and TRBJ1-1, with TRBD1 matching over 8 bases. Germline values: CDR1 SGHDT, CDR2 YYEEEE. J lost 6 bases, V lost 0 bases, and 4 bases had no gene match. The CDR3 runs 14 residues. CDR3 loop: CASSLVPTGAEAFF. The CDR3 coding sequence is TGTGCCAGCAGCTTGGTCCCGACAGGGGCTGAAGCTTTCTTT.

V gene TRBV28 combines with J gene TRBJ1-2; possible D gene TRBD1, 6 bases. Trimming shortened V by 9 bases and J by 6 bases, and 14 bases separated the two germline ends. The germline gives CDR1 MDHEN, CDR2 SYDVKM. The CDR3 is 12 amino acids. The chain's CDR3 is CASYRAGDGYTF. The DNA for the CDR3 is TGTGCCAGTTATAGGGCAGGGGATGGCTACACCTTC.

The chain couples TRBV25-1 to TRBJ2-5; 7 bases line up with TRBD2. Germline lookup yields CDR1 MGHDK and CDR2 SYGVNS. V was clipped by 0 bases and J by 5 bases; unmatched bases: 12. The CDR3 runs 17 residues. The chain's CDR3 is CASSEYSAGLGGETQYF. The CDR3 nucleotides read TGTGCCAGCAGTGAATATAGCGCCGGACTAGGAGGGGAGACCCAGTACTTC.

The chain combines TRBV5-1 with TRBJ2-2; TRBD2 matches 14 bases. Unmatched junction bases numbered 4, after V lost 4 bases and J lost 5 bases. Per the germline V gene, CDR1 is SGHRS and CDR2 is YFSETQ. The CDR3 spans 16 residues. The CDR3 nucleotides read TGCGCCAGCAGCAAAGGACTAGCGGGAGGTACCGGGGAGCTGTTTTTT. It translates to CASSKGLAGGTGELFF.

The chain uses TRBV10-3 and TRBJ2-5; TRBD2 matches at 8 bases. The J segment lost 5 bases and the V segment lost 5 bases, leaving 7 bases of the junction unmatched. Germline CDR1 is ENHRY and CDR2 is SYGVKD. The CDR3 runs 14 residues. The CDR3 sequence: CAISPRGARETQYF. As DNA, the CDR3 is TGTGCCATCAGTCCGCGGGGGGCGAGGGAGACCCAGTACTTC.

V is TRBV5-4 and J is TRBJ2-7, with 7 bases identical to TRBD1. Germline V gene lookup returns CDR1 SGHNT and CDR2 YYREEE (reference sequence). The CDR3 consists of 14 residues. V was clipped by 3 bases and J by 3 bases; unmatched bases: 6. The CDR3 DNA is TGTGCCAGCAGCTCCCGGGACAGTTACTACGAGCAGTACTTC. Its protein product is CASSSRDSYYEQYF.

The V and J genes are TRBV6-1 and TRBJ1-1; tentative D call: TRBD1 (6 bases). Trimming took 1 base from V and 3 from J, leaving 9 bases between them. CDR3 length equals 14 residues. Germline V gene lookup returns CDR1 MNHNS and CDR2 SASEGT. This CDR3 reads CASSEGQVYTEAFF. In DNA form, the CDR3 reads TGTGCCAGCAGTGAAGGACAGGTTTACACTGAAGCTTTCTTT.